This entry lists 31 T cell receptor beta chains sequenced from one sample in a study of shared clonotypes between healthy human individuals. Profiling relied on immunoSEQ multiplex PCR, and the TCRdb table lists in-frame clones only, not all of them. Here the sample spans roughly 1,500,000 clones, 98% being singletons. The sample was naive CD4+ T cells sorted from blood. Subset indicated: CD45RA+ positively selected. Receptors were obtained from a man aged 25 to 45 in good health.

V usage is TRBV5-1 and J usage is TRBJ1-1; D is perhaps TRBD1 (5 bases). Germline CDR1 reads SGHRS; CDR2 reads YFSETQ. CDR3 length equals 13 residues. Deletions cut 4 bases from V and 5 bases from J, with 12 bases between. The CDR3 region has the DNA TGCGCCAGCAGCCCCAACAGGTATACTGAAGCTTTCTTT. This sequence encodes CASSPNRYTEAFF. The full variable domain, its missing parts supplied by reference TRBV5-1 and TRBJ1-1, is KAGVTQTPRYLIKTRGQQVTLSCSPISGHRSVSWYQQTPGQGLQFLFEYFSETQRNKGNFPGRFSGRQFSNSRSEMNVSTLELGDSALYLCASSPNRYTEAFFGQGTRLTVV.

The V and J genes are TRBV19 and TRBJ2-1; D is unclear. V was pared by 3 bases and J by 5 bases, with 8 bases between. The germline V gene has CDR1 LNHDA and CDR2 SQIVND (reference sequence). The CDR3 spans 13 residues. The CDR3 spells CASSITTNNEQFF. The CDR3 DNA follows: TGTGCCAGTAGTATTACAACAAACAATGAGCAGTTCTTC.

This sequence joins TRBV7-2 and TRBJ1-2, with 7 bases aligning to TRBD1. J lost 4 bases, V lost 5 bases, and 7 bases had no gene match. Germline values: CDR1 SGHTA, CDR2 FQGNSA. CDR3 length equals 14 residues. The CDR3 coding sequence is TGTGCCAGCAGCCTCTCGGGACAGCTCTATGGCTACACCTTC. Protein: CASSLSGQLYGYTF.

This clone was counted a single time. V usage is TRBV27 and J usage is TRBJ2-1; 9 positions agree with TRBD1. The CDR3 consists of 16 residues. Unmatched junction bases numbered 10, after V lost 4 bases and J lost 6 bases. Germline V gene data show CDR1 as MNHEY and CDR2 as SMNVEV (reference sequence). The CDR3 reads CASSSTTGGLLNEQFF. CDR3 nucleotides: TGTGCCAGCAGTTCGACGACAGGGGGTCTTCTCAATGAGCAGTTCTTC.

V gene TRBV5-1 combines with J gene TRBJ2-5, with 7 bases matching TRBD2. The V gene end was trimmed by 6 bases and the J gene end by 4 bases; junction bases not matched to a gene: 12. The length of the CDR3 is 15 residues. Germline V gene lookup returns CDR1 SGHRS and CDR2 YFSETQ. CDR3 residues: CASTSMAGDSETQYF. DNA for the CDR3: TGCGCCAGCACAAGTATGGCGGGAGATTCAGAGACCCAGTACTTC.

This chain joins TRBV5-1 and TRBJ2-7; TRBD1 matches 9 bases. Germline V gene data show CDR1 as SGHRS and CDR2 as YFSETQ. V dropped 4 bases and J dropped 3; count of bases not matched to a gene: 8. The CDR3 runs 15 residues. This chain's CDR3 is CASSPGQGKGYEQYF. CDR3 coding DNA: TGCGCCAGCAGCCCCGGACAGGGGAAGGGCTACGAGCAGTACTTC.

The chain uses TRBV6-6 and TRBJ1-1, with 9 bases fitting TRBD1. V shed 6 bases, J shed 4 bases, and the junction held 3 bases outside the gene matches. Germline V lookup: CDR1 MNHNY, CDR2 SVGAGI (reference sequence). CDR3 length: 13 amino acids. The CDR3 sequence is CASRDRGVTEAFF. CDR3 in DNA: TGTGCCAGCAGGGACAGGGGAGTCACTGAAGCTTTCTTT.

This chain joins TRBV2 and TRBJ1-1; 7 bases agree with TRBD1. CDR1 is SNHLY and CDR2 is FYNNEI in the germline V gene. The length of the CDR3 is 14 residues. J lost 5 bases, V lost 7 bases, and 10 bases had no gene match. In DNA form, the CDR3 reads TGTGCCAGCAATACTATTCAGGGGGTTACTGAAGCTTTCTTT. This encodes CASNTIQGVTEAFF.

The J gene is TRBJ2-2, the V gene TRBV9; possible D gene TRBD2, 5 bases. Trimming left V 4 bases short and J 2 bases short, with 15 bases between. There are 16 residues in the CDR3. The germline V gene encodes CDR1 SGDLS and CDR2 YYNGEE. As DNA, the CDR3 is TGTGCCAGCAGCCCTCAGAGCGGCCTCAACACCGGGGAGCTGTTTTTT. It encodes CASSPQSGLNTGELFF.

This rearrangement joins TRBV10-3 to TRBJ2-2; 7 nucleotides align to TRBD1. The germline CDR1 and CDR2 sequences are ENHRY and SYGVKD. The CDR3 is 14 residues long. Trimming cost V 4 bases and J 6 bases; bases outside gene matches: 5. CDR3 nucleotides: TGTGCCATCAGTGTACAGGGGAGTGCCGGGGAGCTGTTTTTT. Residues: CAISVQGSAGELFF.

The chain is built from TRBV6-6 and TRBJ2-1; 9 bases match TRBD2. The trim removed 7 bases at V and 2 bases at J, leaving 6 bases unmatched. Germline values: CDR1 MNHNY, CDR2 SVGAGI (reference sequence). The CDR3 spans 15 residues. The CDR3 spells CASKQAGGPYNEQFF. The CDR3, as DNA: TGTGCCAGCAAACAAGCGGGAGGACCCTACAATGAGCAGTTCTTC.

About this clone: Other DNA sequences in the sample encode the same CDR3. The chain combines TRBV6-5 with TRBJ1-1; tentatively, D is TRBD1 (6 bases). This CDR3 has 13 residues. V lost 0 bases and J lost 5, with 7 bases in between. Germline CDR1 is MNHEY and CDR2 is SVGAGI. The CDR3 DNA is TGTGCCAGCAGTTACTCGCAGGGGACTGAAGCTTTCTTT. It is translated as CASSYSQGTEAFF.

This clone was observed a single time. The rearrangement joins TRBV30 to TRBJ2-3; tentative D call: TRBD2 (7 bases). Germline CDR1 and CDR2: GTSNPN and SVGIG (reference sequence). CDR3 length equals 15 residues. The CDR3 sequence is CAWGRGRSSTDTQYF. For the CDR3, the DNA is TGTGCTTGGGGGAGGGGGAGAAGTAGCACAGATACGCAGTATTTT. Full variable domain (rest looked up from reference TRBV30 and TRBJ2-3): SQTIHQWPATLVQPVGSPLSLECTVEGTSNPNLYWYRQAAGRGLQLLFYSVGIGQISSEVPQNLSASRPQDRQFILSSKKLLLSDSGFYLCAWGRGRSSTDTQYFGPGTRLTVL.

The chain employs TRBV5-1 and TRBJ2-7; possibly TRBD1 for D (5 bases). V was clipped by 0 bases and J by 6 bases, with 13 bases between them. This CDR3 is 14 amino acids long. Per germline, CDR1 SGHRS and CDR2 YFSETQ. Written as DNA, the CDR3 is TGCGCCAGCAGCTTGGTTACAGGTCCGGGCGAGCAGTACTTC. Its translation: CASSLVTGPGEQYF.

This chain uses TRBV6-1 with TRBJ2-5, with 7 nucleotides matching TRBD1. This CDR3 has 12 amino acids. The V gene's germline CDR1 is MNHNS and CDR2 SASEGT. After removal of 9 bases from V and 4 bases from J, the junction contained 5 bases not matched to a gene. The CDR3 sequence: CARTGAGETQYF. Here the CDR3 DNA reads TGTGCCAGAACAGGGGCTGGAGAGACCCAGTACTTC.

The rearrangement uses TRBV29-1 and TRBJ2-3; possibly TRBD1 for D (6 bases). V was clipped by 1 base and J by 0 bases, with 8 bases between them. CDR1 is SQVTM, CDR2 ANQGSEA, per germline. The CDR3 totals 14 residues. The DNA for the CDR3 is TGCAGCGTTGAAGGCCAGGGGAGCACAGATACGCAGTATTTT. Its translation: CSVEGQGSTDTQYF.

V is TRBV25-1 and J is TRBJ2-5; 8 positions agree with TRBD2. The junction had 12 bases not matched to a gene; V was cut back by 4 bases and J by 5 bases. From germline, CDR1 is MGHDK and CDR2 SYGVNS. CDR3 length: 16 amino acids. The CDR3 spells CASSGSTSGRWETQYF. The DNA for the CDR3 is TGTGCCAGCAGTGGTTCTACTAGCGGCCGATGGGAGACCCAGTACTTC.

This chain's CDR3 is CASSPVGQGAQRYGYTF. CDR3 sequence (DNA): TGTGCCAGCTCACCAGTAGGACAGGGGGCTCAGCGCTATGGCTACACCTTC. The chain joins TRBV18 to TRBJ1-2, with 11 bases that match TRBD1. J lost 4 bases, V lost 2 bases, and 9 bases had no gene match. Germline V lookup: CDR1 KGHSH, CDR2 LQKENI. CDR3 length equals 17 residues.

This sequence joins TRBV19 and TRBJ2-5; 8 nucleotides match TRBD2. Germline assignment: CDR1 LNHDA and CDR2 SQIVND (reference sequence). This CDR3 is 16 amino acids long. V was pared by 4 bases and J by 2 bases, with 9 bases of the junction left unmatched. CDR3 DNA sequence: TGTGCCAGTAGTAAGCGCGGAGCGGGAGTTCAAGAGACCCAGTACTTC. It codes for CASSKRGAGVQETQYF. Using reference TRBV19 and TRBJ2-5 for the parts outside the CDR3, the full variable domain is DGGITQSPKYLFRKEGQNVTLSCEQNLNHDAMYWYRQDPGQGLRLIYYSQIVNDFQKGDIAEGYSVSREKKESFPLTVTSAQKNPTAFYLCASSKRGAGVQETQYFGPGTRLLVL.

The chain is built from TRBV11-2 and TRBJ1-3, with 10 bases that match TRBD1. Germline CDR1 reads SGHAT; CDR2 reads FQNNGV. V lost 1 base to trimming and J lost 5 bases; unmatched junction nucleotides: 2. The CDR3 is 15 residues long. CDR3 region: CASSLGTGGRNTIYF. CDR3 sequence (DNA): TGTGCCAGCAGCTTAGGGACAGGGGGGAGAAACACCATATATTTT.

V and J are TRBV19 and TRBJ2-2; D is tentatively TRBD1 or TRBD2 (5 bases each). V dropped 7 bases and J dropped 2 bases, with 14 bases sitting between them. The CDR3 sequence is 15 residues long. Germline loops: CDR1 LNHDA, CDR2 SQIVND (reference sequence). CDR3 DNA: TGTGCCAGTATCCCGGGGCAGGTAAACACCGGGGAGCTGTTTTTT. Encoded protein: CASIPGQVNTGELFF.

This sequence joins TRBV6-5 and TRBJ1-1; a possible D gene is TRBD1 (6 bases). V lost 6 bases to trimming and J lost 4 bases, with 18 bases between them. Germline-derived CDR1 and CDR2 are MNHEY and SVGAGI. The CDR3 totals 15 residues. DNA for the CDR3: TGTGCCAGCAGCCTCAGACAGGCCGGGGGCACTGAAGCTTTCTTT. Its protein is CASSLRQAGGTEAFF.

The chain joins TRBV10-3 to TRBJ2-5, with 12 positions matching TRBD2. Germline lookup yields CDR1 ENHRY and CDR2 SYGVKD. This CDR3 has 13 amino acids. J gave up 2 bases and V 8 bases, and 0 bases lay outside the gene matches. This chain's CDR3 is CAIGLAGQETQYF. CDR3 coding DNA: TGTGCCATCGGACTAGCGGGACAAGAGACCCAGTACTTC.

The V gene is TRBV5-6, the J gene TRBJ1-2, with unresolved D. The CDR3 consists of 12 residues. CDR1 is SGHDT, CDR2 YYEEEE, per germline. V lost 0 bases and J 9 bases, leaving 9 bases between the germline ends. In DNA form, the CDR3 reads TGTGCCAGCAGCTTGGTGGCGGGTAGCTACACCTTC. It is translated as CASSLVAGSYTF. Together with reference TRBV5-6 and TRBJ1-2, the CDR3 gives the full variable domain: DAGVTQSPTHLIKTRGQQVTLRCSPKSGHDTVSWYQQALGQGPQFIFQYYEEEERQRGNFPDRFSGHQFPNYSSELNVNALLLGDSALYLCASSLVAGSYTFGSGTRLTVV.

The rearrangement joins TRBV9 to TRBJ1-2, with TRBD1 identical over 9 bases. The CDR3 loop spans 13 amino acids. Germline V CDR1 and CDR2: SGDLS, YYNGEE. The V gene end was trimmed by 7 bases and the J gene end by 4 bases; junction bases not matched to a gene: 5. CDR3 region: CASQDRGAYGYTF. In DNA, the CDR3 is TGTGCCAGCCAGGACAGGGGAGCCTATGGCTACACCTTC.

The chain carries TRBV5-4 and TRBJ2-7, with TRBD1 matching over 8 bases. CDR1 SGHNT and CDR2 YYREEE come from the germline V gene (reference sequence). V shed 4 bases and J 5 bases; nucleotides not matched to a gene: 11. This CDR3 region has 15 residues. CDR3 residues: CASSGGQVGRNEQYF. DNA for the CDR3: TGTGCCAGCAGCGGGGGACAGGTGGGTAGGAACGAGCAGTACTTC.

This rearrangement joins TRBV4-1 to TRBJ2-3, with TRBD1 as a possible D gene (6 bases). The CDR3 has 16 amino acids. V lost 3 bases and J lost 4, with 17 bases in between. Looked up from germline, CDR1 is MGHRA and CDR2 is YSYEKL. The chain's CDR3 is CASSHGQGQRADTQYF. DNA for the CDR3: TGCGCCAGCAGCCATGGGCAGGGGCAGAGGGCAGATACGCAGTATTTT.

The genes are TRBV7-2 and TRBJ2-5; D is unclear. Trimming took off 5 bases at V and 4 bases at J, with 14 bases between the two ends. The CDR3 totals 14 residues. In germline, CDR1 is SGHTA, CDR2 FQGNSA. This chain's CDR3 is CASSTVAVSETQYF. The DNA for the CDR3 is TGTGCCAGCAGCACCGTCGCAGTTTCAGAGACCCAGTACTTC.

This rearrangement joins TRBV19 to TRBJ2-2, with 7 bases aligning to TRBD1. The CDR3 is 15 residues long. Germline assignment: CDR1 LNHDA and CDR2 SQIVND (reference sequence). V lost 4 bases and J lost 3; bases outside the gene matches: 5. Here the CDR3 DNA reads TGTGCCAGTAGTAAAATAACAGGGGACACCGGGGAGCTGTTTTTT. Residues: CASSKITGDTGELFF.

The chain has TRBV5-1 and TRBJ2-2; D call uncertain. Looked up from germline, CDR1 is SGHRS and CDR2 is YFSETQ. The CDR3 is 14 amino acids. Trimming left V 0 bases short and J 6 bases short, with 9 bases between. Here the CDR3 reads CASSLAPSAGELFF. Here the CDR3 DNA reads TGCGCCAGCAGCTTGGCCCCATCGGCCGGGGAGCTGTTTTTT.

The sample holds one count of this clone. The V gene is TRBV5-1, the J gene TRBJ2-7, with 7 bases that match TRBD1. This CDR3 region has 14 residues. The ends lost 3 bases at V and 3 bases at J; junction bases unmatched: 6. CDR1 and CDR2 (germline): SGHRS, YFSETQ. CDR3 sequence: CASSYWDSNYEQYF. The CDR3 nucleotides read TGCGCCAGCAGCTACTGGGACAGCAACTACGAGCAGTACTTC.